This TCR beta chain came from a study of shared clonotypes between healthy human individuals. Study-level points and caveats: Across subsets, estimated richness was generally greater for naive than for memory populations.

V was shortened by 7 bases and J by 4 bases, with 8 bases between the two germline ends. The length of the CDR3 is 12 residues. Germline V gives CDR1 MDHEN, CDR2 SYDVKM. This clone appeared once. Its antigen is as yet unknown. Libraries were prepared by immunoSEQ multiplex PCR; TCRdb keeps only in-frame clonotypes and omits some of them. The table has a few million clones, about 92% seen once. This chain uses TRBV28 with TRBJ1-3; D is uncertain. Material for sequencing was naive CD4+ T cells sorted from blood. The subset is: CD45RA+ positively selected. The clonotype originates from a man aged 18 to 29 in good health. In DNA form, the CDR3 reads TGTGCCAGCACGGCTTCCGGAAACACCATATATTTT. Translating gives CASTASGNTIYF.